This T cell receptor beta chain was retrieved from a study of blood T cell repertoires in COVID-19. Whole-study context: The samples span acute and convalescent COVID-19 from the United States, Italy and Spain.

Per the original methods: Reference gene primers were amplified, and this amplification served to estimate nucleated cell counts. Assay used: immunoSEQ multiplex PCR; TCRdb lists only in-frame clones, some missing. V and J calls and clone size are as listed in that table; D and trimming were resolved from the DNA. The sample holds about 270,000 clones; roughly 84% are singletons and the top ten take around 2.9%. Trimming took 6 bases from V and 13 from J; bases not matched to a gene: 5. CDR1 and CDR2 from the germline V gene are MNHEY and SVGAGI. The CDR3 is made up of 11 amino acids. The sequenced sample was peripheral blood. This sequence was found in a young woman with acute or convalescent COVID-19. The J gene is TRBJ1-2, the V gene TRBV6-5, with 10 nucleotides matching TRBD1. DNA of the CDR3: TGTGCCAGCAGATCGGGACAGGGGTGCACCTTC. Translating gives CASRSGQGCTF.